These T cell receptor beta chains were read from a single sample in a study of technical replicates of blood from four donors. This table comes from immunoSEQ multiplex PCR, and its TCRdb copy is limited to in-frame clones, with some not included. Of around 100,000 clones in the sample, approximately 95% are singletons; the top ten hold roughly 0.34%. Sequencing used T cells isolated from PBMCs. The receptors here all came from a human donor in good health. The CDR3 runs from the conserved cysteine through the conserved F or W. Fields, in order: V gene, J gene, CDR3 protein.

>TRBV2|TRBJ1-1
CASRWDKQTGTNTEAFF
>TRBV4-3|TRBJ2-2
CASSQDSNTGELFF
>TRBV7-2|TRBJ2-5
CASSLNGFQETQYF
>TRBV28|TRBJ2-1
CASAGAYNEQFF
>TRBV4-3|TRBJ1-1
CASSQDRQDRVSAFF
>TRBV5-4|TRBJ2-7
CASSLAGDLYEQYF
>TRBV27|TRBJ1-5
CASSLQGRGSQPQHF
>TRBV19|TRBJ1-1
CARYCGTEAFF
>TRBV29-1|TRBJ1-2
CSAFTEQGAPRPYDSRTNYGYTF
>TRBV2|TRBJ2-1
CASGVERESSYNEQFF
>TRBV27|TRBJ1-3
CASSPWGGPVGNTIYF
>TRBV7-2|TRBJ2-3
CASSLGRRGDTQYF
>TRBV27|TRBJ1-2
CASSFGSGSFGYTF
>TRBV28|TRBJ2-3
CASSSDRGTSWSDTQYF
>TRBV30|TRBJ2-1
CAWSVGSGGYEQFF
>TRBV28|TRBJ2-2
CASISGQGVGELFF
>TRBV10-2|TRBJ1-1
CASAENLNTEAFF
>TRBV7-8|TRBJ1-5
CASSLPGNQPQHF
>TRBV27|TRBJ2-7
CASSLSAAGYEQYF
>TRBV5-8|TRBJ2-1
CASRISGSNNEQFF
>TRBV27|TRBJ1-5
CASSLTGNQPQHF
>TRBV7-6|TRBJ1-5
CASSLVGGADSNQPQHF
>TRBV30|TRBJ1-1
CAGGQDNTEAFF
>TRBV6-5|TRBJ1-2
CATITGLGYTF